This is a list of T cell receptor beta chains from one sample in a study of shared T cell receptors in the human thymus. Clones were read by immunoSEQ multiplex PCR, and TCRdb kept only the in-frame ones, dropping some. In the table there are roughly 660,000 clones, approximately 87% of which are singletons. These same data were also listed under a study on human thymus T cells.

The sequenced material came from thymocytes. These receptors were taken from a boy under two years old with a congenital heart defect. CDR3s include the opening cysteine and the closing phenylalanine or tryptophan. The D gene is left open where the match is weak. Size is stated for part of the rows, as once, few or many counts, or as a class when the clone is expanded.

clone size: -
V gene: TRBV19
D gene: TRBD1
J gene: TRBJ2-5
CDR3 DNA: TGTGCCAGTAGTCCCCCAAGGGGGCTAGAGACCCAGTACTTC
CDR3 protein: CASSPPRGLETQYF

clone size: -
V gene: TRBV5-6
D gene: -
J gene: TRBJ2-7
CDR3 DNA: TGTGCCAGCAGCTTGGACAGGTTCTCCTACGAGCAGTACTTC
CDR3 protein: CASSLDRFSYEQYF

clone size: -
V gene: TRBV6-5
D gene: -
J gene: TRBJ1-3
CDR3 DNA: TGTGCCAGTTTAGACAGAGAAGGAAACACCATATATTTT
CDR3 protein: CASLDREGNTIYF

clone size: -
V gene: TRBV19
D gene: TRBD1
J gene: TRBJ1-3
CDR3 DNA: TGTGCCAGTAGCAGCCCCCCCCGGGAGGGGGCAAACACCATATATTTT
CDR3 protein: CASSSPPREGANTIYF

clone size: -
V gene: TRBV7-2
D gene: -
J gene: TRBJ2-1
CDR3 DNA: TGTGCCAGCAGCCCATACAAGAGCTCAGCCGCTAGCTCCTACAATGAGCAGTTCTTC
CDR3 protein: CASSPYKSSAASSYNEQFF

clone size: -
V gene: TRBV2
D gene: -
J gene: TRBJ1-4
CDR3 DNA: TGTGCCAGCAGTGAAGCGCGGAGCAGGGGTGGTGAAAAACTGTTTTTT
CDR3 protein: CASSEARSRGGEKLFF

clone size: -
V gene: TRBV4-2
D gene: -
J gene: TRBJ1-2
CDR3 DNA: TGTGCCAGCAGCCCCCACCGGGCGGAGGCTAACTATGGCTACACCTTC
CDR3 protein: CASSPHRAEANYGYTF

clone size: -
V gene: TRBV29-1
D gene: -
J gene: TRBJ2-7
CDR3 DNA: TGCAGCGCTTTTAAGGTTAGCGGTGCCACCTACGAGCAGTACTTC
CDR3 protein: CSAFKVSGATYEQYF

clone size: -
V gene: TRBV25-1
D gene: -
J gene: TRBJ2-1
CDR3 DNA: TGTGCCAGCAGTGAAGGCGGGGTCCCCTACAATGAGCAGTTCTTC
CDR3 protein: CASSEGGVPYNEQFF

clone size: -
V gene: TRBV14
D gene: -
J gene: TRBJ2-7
CDR3 DNA: TGTGCCAGCAGCCAAGATGGGCCCGGGGTATGGGAGCAGTACTTC
CDR3 protein: CASSQDGPGVWEQYF

clone size: -
V gene: TRBV2
D gene: TRBD2
J gene: TRBJ2-1
CDR3 DNA: TGTGCCAGCCGGGGACTAGCGGGAGTTTCACGATACAATGAGCAGTTCTTC
CDR3 protein: CASRGLAGVSRYNEQFF

clone size: once
V gene: TRBV27
D gene: TRBD1
J gene: TRBJ2-7
CDR3 DNA: TGTGCCAGCAGCGTGGCCCGGGACAGGGTCTCAGGGACCTACGAGCAGTACTTC
CDR3 protein: CASSVARDRVSGTYEQYF

clone size: -
V gene: TRBV5-5
D gene: -
J gene: TRBJ1-5
CDR3 DNA: TGTGCCAGCAGGGAAGAGGGATCGGGAAATCAGCCCCAGCATTTT
CDR3 protein: CASREEGSGNQPQHF

clone size: -
V gene: TRBV14
D gene: TRBD2
J gene: TRBJ2-3
CDR3 DNA: TGTGCCAGCACGGATAGCGGGAGGGGAACAGATACGCAGTATTTT
CDR3 protein: CASTDSGRGTDTQYF

clone size: -
V gene: TRBV6-5
D gene: -
J gene: TRBJ2-5
CDR3 DNA: TGTGCCAGCAGTGGAAGGAGGGAGACCCAGTACTTC
CDR3 protein: CASSGRRETQYF

clone size: -
V gene: TRBV1
D gene: -
J gene: TRBJ2-1
CDR3 DNA: TGCACCAGCAGCCAAGGGGGCTTCAGCTCCTACAATGAGCAGTTCTTC
CDR3 protein: CTSSQGGFSSYNEQFF

clone size: -
V gene: TRBV5-4
D gene: TRBD1
J gene: TRBJ1-1
CDR3 DNA: TGTGCCAGCAGCTTACCGGACAGGGCCACTGAAGCTTTCTTT
CDR3 protein: CASSLPDRATEAFF

clone size: once
V gene: TRBV11-3
D gene: -
J gene: TRBJ2-1
CDR3 DNA: TGTGCCAGCAGCTACCTTGGCTATGAGCAGTTCTTC
CDR3 protein: CASSYLGYEQFF

clone size: -
V gene: TRBV27
D gene: TRBD1
J gene: TRBJ2-7
CDR3 DNA: TGTGCCAGCAGTTTAGACAGGGGGACCTCCTACGAGCAGTACTTC
CDR3 protein: CASSLDRGTSYEQYF

clone size: -
V gene: TRBV27
D gene: TRBD1
J gene: TRBJ2-7
CDR3 DNA: TGTGCCAGCAGTTTAGAGGGCAGGACAGGGATTTTCGAGCAGTACTTC
CDR3 protein: CASSLEGRTGIFEQYF